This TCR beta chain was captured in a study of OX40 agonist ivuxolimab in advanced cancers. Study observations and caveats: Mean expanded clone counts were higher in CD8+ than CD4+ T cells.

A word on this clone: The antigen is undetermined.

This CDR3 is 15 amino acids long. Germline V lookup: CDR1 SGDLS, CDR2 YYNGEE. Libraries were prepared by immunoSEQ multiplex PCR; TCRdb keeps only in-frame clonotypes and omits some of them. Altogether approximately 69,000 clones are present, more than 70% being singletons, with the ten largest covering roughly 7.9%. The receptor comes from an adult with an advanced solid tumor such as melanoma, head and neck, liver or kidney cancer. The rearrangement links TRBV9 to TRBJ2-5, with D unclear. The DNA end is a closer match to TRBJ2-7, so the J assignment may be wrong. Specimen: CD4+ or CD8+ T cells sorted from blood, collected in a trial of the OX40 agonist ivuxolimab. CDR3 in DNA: TGTGCCAGCAGCCCCTCATCCGCAAAATCCTACGAGCAGTACTTC. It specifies CASSPSSAKSYEQYF.